This T cell receptor beta chain was recorded in a study of cytomegalovirus exposure and HLA in healthy donors. Germline V gene data show CDR1 as LNHDA and CDR2 as SQIVND (reference sequence). CDR3 length equals 17 residues. The V and J ends lost 5 bases and 0 bases, in that order; junction bases with no gene match: 11. The PCR was carried out with 60 Vbeta primers and 13 Jbeta primers. Here immunoSEQ multiplex PCR was the method, and the copy in TCRdb shows in-frame clones only, minus some. The sample yields about 150,000 clones, roughly three quarters seen once. The chain recombines TRBV19 with TRBJ2-3; 7 bases line up with TRBD1. The TCR originated in a woman aged 40 to 49 in good health and CMV-seronegative. The sequenced sample was PBMCs. For the CDR3, the DNA is TGTGCCAGTAGTGGGGGAACAGGGGCCCCTAGCACAGATACGCAGTATTTT. It translates to CASSGGTGAPSTDTQYF. The full variable domain, completed using reference TRBV19 and TRBJ2-3, is DGGITQSPKYLFRKEGQNVTLSCEQNLNHDAMYWYRQDPGQGLRLIYYSQIVNDFQKGDIAEGYSVSREKKESFPLTVTSAQKNPTAFYLCASSGGTGAPSTDTQYFGPGTRLTVL.